These 10 T cell receptor beta chains came from one sample sequenced in a study of CD8+ T cells in alopecia areata. TCR sequencing used cDNA made by reverse transcription of extracted RNA. Some clones are missing from TCRdb's copy, which holds only in-frame ones; the method was immunoSEQ multiplex PCR. This sample carries under 70,000 clones, 96% of them seen once, and the ten largest clones take around 24%. The sample here was CD8+ T cells sorted from blood, taken at week 0. The receptors derive from a human donor with alopecia areata.

The table lists this clone with a count of one. This chain uses TRBV7-9 with TRBJ1-2; a weak D match, TRBD1 (5 bases). CDR1 and CDR2 from the germline V gene are SEHNR and FQNEAQ (reference sequence). Between the trimmed V and J ends, which lost 5 bases and 5 bases, there was a span of 15 bases. The CDR3 extends over 14 amino acids. The CDR3 loop reads CASSQGTDTYGYTF. In nucleotides, the CDR3 is TGTGCCAGCAGCCAAGGGACCGATACTTATGGCTACACCTTC.

The gene calls are TRBV4-1 and TRBJ2-5; 9 positions match TRBD1. CDR3 size: 15 residues. Per the germline V gene, CDR1 is MGHRA and CDR2 is YSYEKL. The trim removed 4 bases at V and 5 bases at J, leaving 8 bases unmatched. The CDR3: CASSPGQGSTETQYF. The CDR3, as DNA: TGCGCCAGCAGCCCAGGACAGGGGAGTACGGAGACCCAGTACTTC.

This chain joins TRBV2 and TRBJ2-3, with no clear D. The ends were cut back, 11 bases at V and 1 base at J, with 13 bases in the middle. The germline V gene encodes CDR1 SNHLY and CDR2 FYNNEI. There are 13 residues in the CDR3. The CDR3 DNA is TGTGCCCGACCGGAAACCGGCACAGATACGCAGTATTTT. It translates to CARPETGTDTQYF.

The chain employs TRBV7-8 and TRBJ2-5; a weak D match, TRBD1 (5 bases). Germline values: CDR1 SGHVS, CDR2 FQNEAQ. V dropped 5 bases and J dropped 10 bases, with 20 bases sitting between them. The CDR3 runs 14 residues. CDR3 coding DNA: TGTGCCAGCAGCCTGGGTGGGGCGTTAAGTATCCAGTACTTC. Translation: CASSLGGALSIQYF. The variable domain in full, completed from reference TRBV7-8 and TRBJ2-5, reads GAGVSQSPRYKVAKRGQDVALRCDPISGHVSLFWYQQALGQGPEFLTYFQNEAQLDKSGLPSDRFFAERPEGSVSTLKIQRTQQEDSAVYLCASSLGGALSIQYFGPGTRLLVL.

The CDR3 nucleotides read TGTGCCACCAGCAGAGACCAGGAGGAGTTCCTCCTAGCGGGACCCACAGATACGCAGTATTTT. This encodes CATSRDQEEFLLAGPTDTQYF. The chain couples TRBV15 to TRBJ2-3, with 9 bases aligning to TRBD2. Looked up from germline, CDR1 is LNHNV and CDR2 is YYDKDF (reference sequence). This CDR3 comprises 21 residues. Losses at the gene ends were 0 bases for V and 2 bases for J; bases not matched to a gene: 18.

This clone was counted once. The chain couples TRBV4-3 to TRBJ2-7; possibly TRBD1 for D (6 bases). The CDR3 sequence is 15 residues long. Germline V gene lookup returns CDR1 LGHNA and CDR2 YSLEER. The V gene lost 4 bases and the J gene lost 2 bases, with 15 bases spanning the gap. The CDR3: CASSPSGTRPYEQYF. Written as DNA, the CDR3 is TGCGCCAGCAGCCCCTCCGGGACACGACCCTACGAGCAGTACTTC.

The rearrangement uses TRBV9 and TRBJ2-2, with no clear D. Germline V gives CDR1 SGDLS, CDR2 YYNGEE. The CDR3 runs to 17 residues. V was shortened by 3 bases and J by 3 bases, with 18 bases between the two germline ends. CDR3 nucleotide sequence: TGTGCCAGCAGCGGACCTACTCGGGTATCGGACACCGGGGAGCTGTTTTTT. This gives the protein CASSGPTRVSDTGELFF. Full variable domain (missing parts from reference TRBV9 and TRBJ2-2): DSGVTQTPKHLITATGQRVTLRCSPRSGDLSVYWYQQSLDQGLQFLIQYYNGEERAKGNILERFSAQQFPDLHSELNLSSLELGDSALYFCASSGPTRVSDTGELFFGEGSRLTVL.

This clone was seen a single time. V usage is TRBV11-2 and J usage is TRBJ2-5; 7 bases are shared with TRBD2. Germline V gene lookup returns CDR1 SGHAT and CDR2 FQNNGV. Trimming at V came to 5 bases and at J to 1 base, leaving 10 bases not matched to a gene. This CDR3 has 16 amino acids. The CDR3 coding sequence is TGTGCCAGCAGCCCCTACCCAGAGCGGGGCCAAGAGACCCAGTACTTC. Translating gives CASSPYPERGQETQYF.

This chain uses TRBV4-3 with TRBJ1-5, with D unclear. The germline gives CDR1 LGHNA, CDR2 YSLEER. V dropped 5 bases and J dropped 7 bases, with 18 bases sitting between them. The CDR3 runs to 15 residues. The chain's CDR3 is CASSARWAAAQPQHF. CDR3 DNA sequence: TGCGCCAGCAGCGCAAGGTGGGCAGCGGCGCAGCCCCAGCATTTT.

This chain connects TRBV27 to TRBJ2-7, with D perhaps TRBD1 or TRBD2 (6 bases each). CDR3 length equals 14 residues. Germline assignment: CDR1 MNHEY and CDR2 SMNVEV (reference sequence). V lost 3 bases and J lost 2, with 11 bases in between. The CDR3 protein is CASSLGGNPYEQYF. The CDR3 coding sequence is TGTGCCAGCAGTTTGGGGGGCAATCCCTACGAGCAGTACTTC.